The 15 T cell receptor beta chains reported below all come from one sample, sequenced in a study of T cell responses to AZD1222 COVID-19 vaccine. Clones were read by immunoSEQ multiplex PCR, and TCRdb kept only the in-frame ones, dropping some. The repertoire consists of 83,000 or so clones, with approximately 90% occurring once and the leading ten covering around 4.5%. The sample was peripheral blood, taken on day 0 of MenACWY control vaccination. These receptors all come from an adult in good health.

The chain recombines TRBV27 with TRBJ2-1; 8 nucleotides agree with TRBD2. There are 16 residues in the CDR3. V was clipped by 7 bases and J by 0 bases; unmatched bases: 8. Germline CDR1 is MNHEY and CDR2 is SMNVEV (reference sequence). This CDR3 is CASTPTSESSYNEQFF. Written as DNA, the CDR3 is TGTGCCAGCACCCCGACTAGCGAAAGCTCCTACAATGAGCAGTTCTTC.

Concerning this clone: Mismatch with germline at one junction end may stem from a read error. The chain joins TRBV2 to TRBJ2-7, with D possibly matching TRBD1 (6 bases). CDR3 length equals 13 residues. Germline V gives CDR1 SNHLY, CDR2 FYNNEI. The CDR3 reads CASSGQASYEQYF. DNA for the CDR3: TGTGCCAGCAGTGGACAGGCGAGCTACGAACAGTACTTC.

The gene calls are TRBV6-5 and TRBJ2-3, with 11 nucleotides matching TRBD2. The CDR3 consists of 15 residues. Germline CDR1 reads MNHEY; CDR2 reads SVGAGI. V lost 7 bases and J lost 5; bases outside the gene matches: 8. The DNA of the CDR3 is TGTGCCAGCACTCCACTAGCGGGAGTCGGAGATACGCAGTATTTT. Its translation is CASTPLAGVGDTQYF.

The chain combines TRBV18 with TRBJ2-2; D is uncertain. Between the trimmed V and J ends, which lost 3 bases and 4 bases, there was a span of 12 bases. The CDR3 has 15 residues. Germline-derived CDR1 and CDR2 are KGHSH and LQKENI. The CDR3 sequence: CASSPMDEFTGELFF. For the CDR3, the DNA is TGTGCCAGCTCACCTATGGACGAGTTCACCGGGGAGCTGTTTTTT.

This chain connects TRBV6-5 to TRBJ2-3; 9 positions agree with TRBD1. The CDR3 has 16 amino acids. Losses at the gene ends were 4 bases for V and 6 bases for J; bases not matched to a gene: 11. Per germline, CDR1 MNHEY and CDR2 SVGAGI. This chain's CDR3 is CASSSGGQGYSDTQYF. The CDR3, as DNA: TGTGCCAGCAGTTCGGGGGGACAGGGATACAGTGATACGCAGTATTTT.

The chain joins TRBV28 to TRBJ2-7; 9 bases are a match to TRBD2. CDR1 is MDHEN and CDR2 is SYDVKM in the germline V gene. V shed 5 bases, J shed 0 bases, and the junction held 11 bases outside the gene matches. This CDR3 spans 17 amino acids. As DNA, the CDR3 is TGTGCCAGCAGTGGCCTAGCGGGAAACCCGAGCTCCTACGAGCAGTACTTC. This sequence encodes CASSGLAGNPSSYEQYF. Combining the CDR3 with reference TRBV28 and TRBJ2-7 gives the whole variable domain DVKVTQSSRYLVKRTGEKVFLECVQDMDHENMFWYRQDPGLGLRLIYFSYDVKMKEKGDIPEGYSVSREKKERFSLILESASTNQTSMYLCASSGLAGNPSSYEQYFGPGTRLTVT.

Comment on this clone: This CDR3 is also generated by other DNA sequences in the sample. The CDR3 protein is CASSEAGTGAYEQYF. For the CDR3, the DNA is TGTGCCAGCAGTGAAGCGGGGACGGGGGCCTACGAGCAGTACTTC. This sequence joins TRBV6-1 and TRBJ2-7; D is perhaps TRBD2 (6 bases). V shed 0 bases and J shed 2 bases, with 11 bases lying between them. This CDR3 has 15 residues. Germline V gene lookup returns CDR1 MNHNS and CDR2 SASEGT.

The genes are TRBV5-1 and TRBJ1-2, with D maybe TRBD1 (5 bases). V was clipped by 4 bases and J by 4 bases, with 23 bases between them. Germline CDR1 SGHRS, CDR2 YFSETQ. The CDR3 extends over 17 amino acids. CDR3 nucleotide sequence: TGCGCCAGCAGCCTCCGAGGTGTGGTAGCGGGGGGCTATGGCTACACCTTC. Translating gives CASSLRGVVAGGYGYTF. The whole variable domain, filled in from reference TRBV5-1 and TRBJ1-2, reads KAGVTQTPRYLIKTRGQQVTLSCSPISGHRSVSWYQQTPGQGLQFLFEYFSETQRNKGNFPGRFSGRQFSNSRSEMNVSTLELGDSALYLCASSLRGVVAGGYGYTFGSGTRLTVV.

CDR3 protein: CASSLGAGGETEAFF. The CDR3 coding sequence is TGTGCCAGCAGCTTAGGAGCAGGGGGTGAAACTGAAGCTTTCTTT. The V and J genes are TRBV7-9 and TRBJ1-1; 7 positions agree with TRBD1. The CDR3 covers 15 residues. V lost 1 base to trimming and J lost 5 bases; unmatched junction nucleotides: 7. Germline lookup yields CDR1 SEHNR and CDR2 FQNEAQ (reference sequence).

The chain recombines TRBV7-9 with TRBJ1-2, with 10 bases identical to TRBD1. The CDR3 totals 14 residues. V lost 5 bases to trimming and J lost 4 bases; unmatched junction nucleotides: 4. Germline V gene lookup returns CDR1 SEHNR and CDR2 FQNEAQ (reference sequence). The CDR3 loop is CASSRDRGAYGYTF. CDR3 DNA sequence: TGTGCCAGCAGCCGGGACAGGGGAGCCTATGGCTACACCTTC.

The J gene is TRBJ2-2, the V gene TRBV5-1; D is possibly TRBD2 (6 bases). V was pared by 3 bases and J by 6 bases, with 6 bases between. There are 12 residues in the CDR3. Germline assignment: CDR1 SGHRS and CDR2 YFSETQ. The CDR3 DNA sequence: TGCGCCAGCAGCTCGGGGGCCGGGGAGCTGTTTTTT. Its protein product is CASSSGAGELFF.

The chain links TRBV30 to TRBJ2-1; 8 bases align to TRBD2. With V trimmed by 3 bases and J by 6 bases, 7 bases remained unmatched. Germline lookup yields CDR1 GTSNPN and CDR2 SVGIG (reference sequence). CDR3 length: 14 residues. Written as DNA, the CDR3 is TGTGCCTGGAGCTGGACGGGAGGGAGCAATGAGCAGTTCTTC. Its translation: CAWSWTGGSNEQFF.

This clone was detected a few times. In the same sample, other DNA sequences code for this CDR3. This chain joins TRBV7-2 and TRBJ2-7, with TRBD2 matching over 8 bases. The CDR3 loop spans 13 amino acids. The trim removed 3 bases at V and 4 bases at J, leaving 2 bases unmatched. CDR1 and CDR2 from the germline V gene are SGHTA and FQGNSA. The CDR3, as DNA: TGTGCCAGCAGCTTCGGGGGGGGTTACGAGCAGTACTTC. Translating it yields CASSFGGGYEQYF. Looking up the rest from reference TRBV7-2 and TRBJ2-7 gives the full variable domain: GAGVSQSPSNKVTEKGKDVELRCDPISGHTALYWYRQSLGQGLEFLIYFQGNSAPDKSGLPSDRFSAERTGGSVSTLTIQRTQQEDSAVYLCASSFGGGYEQYFGPGTRLTVT.

The chain recombines TRBV7-2 with TRBJ2-1, with 8 bases matching TRBD2. CDR3 length: 16 residues. Unmatched junction bases numbered 7, after V lost 1 base and J lost 5 bases. Germline-derived CDR1 and CDR2 are SGHTA and FQGNSA. CDR3 in DNA: TGTGCCAGCAGCTTAGAAGGCCTAGCGGGCAACAATGAGCAGTTCTTC. As protein: CASSLEGLAGNNEQFF.

The chain joins TRBV7-2 to TRBJ1-1; TRBD1 agrees at 9 bases. Germline lookup yields CDR1 SGHTA and CDR2 FQGNSA. CDR3 length equals 17 residues. V shed 1 base and J 6 bases; nucleotides not matched to a gene: 12. CDR3 nucleotides: TGTGCCAGCAGCTTAGGTTTCTTTGGGACAGGGATCGCTGAAGCTTTCTTT. Translating gives CASSLGFFGTGIAEAFF.